A selection of T cell receptor beta chains follows, all from one sample in a study of immune evolution from preneoplasia to lung adenocarcinoma. Libraries were prepared by immunoSEQ multiplex PCR; TCRdb keeps only in-frame clonotypes and omits some of them. The sample lists approximately 14,000 clones; about four fifths were seen once. The specimen sequenced was FFPE minimally invasive lung adenocarcinoma tissue. The source of these receptors is a person between 55 and 80 years old with lung adenocarcinoma. Both conserved end residues are part of each CDR3. The order of the fields is CDR3 length, V gene, J gene, CDR3 protein.

>14|TRBV19|TRBJ1-2
CASSTRGQAGGYTF
>16|TRBV5-1|TRBJ1-4
CASSPGLLGNGEKLFF
>15|TRBV2|TRBJ2-3
CASSLQGWAADTQYF
>14|TRBV28|TRBJ1-5
CASGQGQTNQPQHF
>15|TRBV6-5|TRBJ2-1
CASSTGTSSYNEQFF
>13|TRBV11-2|TRBJ2-2
CASSVLAGGELFF
>18|TRBV4-3|TRBJ2-2
CASSQEFGQGPGTGELFF
>14|TRBV5-6|TRBJ1-4
CASSLRGPNEKLFF
>17|TRBV29-1|TRBJ1-1
CSVEGGTGLVMNTEAFF
>14|TRBV28|TRBJ1-1
CASSVHGQNTEAFF
>13|TRBV29-1|TRBJ2-3
CSVEGGGTDTQYF
>13|TRBV7-2|TRBJ2-5
CASSDSLGETQYF
>15|TRBV7-8|TRBJ2-7
CASSFPAGPANEQYF
>15|TRBV10-3|TRBJ1-5
CAIRGTGGDGQPQHF
>14|TRBV6-1|TRBJ2-5
CASSESRVVETQYF
>14|TRBV27|TRBJ1-2
CASSLSPGNYGYTF
>15|TRBV7-3|TRBJ2-3
CASSLRDRATDTQYF
>18|TRBV5-8|TRBJ2-3
CASSLKRTSGSETDTQYF
>12|TRBV14|TRBJ2-5
CASSQERVTQYF
>18|TRBV18|TRBJ1-4
CASSPDSPGGGVNEKLFF
>14|TRBV6-5|TRBJ1-3
CASSSVASGNTIYF
>14|TRBV10-3|TRBJ2-7
CATQAQGQIDEQYF
>12|TRBV28|TRBJ2-7
CASIKVAGEKYF
>18|TRBV7-3|TRBJ2-3
CASSPRAAGRGSTDTQYF
>13|TRBV6-5|TRBJ1-1
CASSSPRNTEAFF
>17|TRBV7-2|TRBJ2-5
CASSSALTGTRGETQYF
>13|TRBV6-1|TRBJ1-1
CASSEGGLREAFF
>15|TRBV7-2|TRBJ2-3
CASSAWGGAPDTQYF
>15|TRBV27|TRBJ2-7
CASSSVRWLQDEQYF
>13|TRBV6-1|TRBJ2-7
CASSEELSYEQYF
>12|TRBV7-9|TRBJ1-2
CASSSGTYGYTF
>15|TRBV7-2|TRBJ1-6
CASSPMGPFNSPLHF
>12|TRBV7-9|TRBJ1-1
CASSNMNTEAFF
>14|TRBV10-3|TRBJ1-6
CAIRYDTYNSPLHF
>11|TRBV19|TRBJ2-2
CASQGAGELFF
>12|TRBV29-1|TRBJ1-1
CSGAPVPTEAFF
>19|TRBV18|TRBJ2-1
CASSPTSGGLVYSYNEQFF
>13|TRBV7-3|TRBJ2-2
CASSSRITGELFF
>15|TRBV7-3|TRBJ1-5
CASSITRDNYQPQHF
>15|TRBV15|TRBJ1-5
CATSRDPQGRQPQHF
>15|TRBV4-3|TRBJ1-2
CASSQFLAIKWGYTF
>15|TRBV4-3|TRBJ1-2
CASSRARRDPYGYTF
>18|TRBV18|TRBJ1-5
CASLPPSQGVNGNQPQHF
>14|TRBV2|TRBJ1-2
CASSEGRTNYGYTF
>13|TRBV29-1|TRBJ1-1
CSVGGTGPIEAFF
>19|TRBV11-2|TRBJ2-7
CASSLFLHTGLAGDNEQYF
>15|TRBV6-1|TRBJ1-5
CASSELGRVDQPQHF
>14|TRBV5-1|TRBJ1-4
CASSLGQDNEKLFF
>15|TRBV9|TRBJ1-5
CASSVSGYSNQPQHF
>16|TRBV6-4|TRBJ2-6
CASSPAGSSGANVLTF
>10|TRBV25-1|TRBJ1-1
CASRGREAFF
>16|TRBV19|TRBJ2-3
CASSIDQRGGRDTQYF
>15|TRBV9|TRBJ2-1
CASSVGRLAGGEQFF
>13|TRBV7-3|TRBJ1-2
CASSLSGGYGYTF
>14|TRBV19|TRBJ1-4
CASRVPGANEKLFF
>15|TRBV2|TRBJ2-3
CATRPRDQATDTQYF
>15|TRBV6-5|TRBJ2-7
CASSYSWTSGSFQYF